A single sample is the source of the 27 T cell receptor beta chains below, sequenced in a study of T cell repertoires in aging, cancer and after chemotherapy. A mixed TRB-A/B primer pool amplified rearranged TRB by multiplex touch-down PCR. Each CDR3 protein gets one entry after TCRdb re-called the multiplex PCR reads with MiXCR. The table shows a few thousand distinct CDR3 sequences, with 20% to 25% occurring only once. Peripheral blood genomic DNA, not sorted cells or RNA, was the template. The specimen sequenced was blood. The receptor source for this set is a human donor in good health. The donor label of this sample is uncertain.

This clonotype is labeled medium-sized. The chain couples TRBV19 to TRBJ2-2, with TRBD1 matching 7 bases. V gave up 5 bases and J gave up 6 bases; unmatched junction bases: 0. Germline lookup yields CDR1 LNHDA and CDR2 SQIVND (reference sequence). CDR3 size: 12 residues. The CDR3 DNA is TGTGCCAGTAGTCAGGGGGCCGGGGAGCTGTTTTTT. Translated, it gives CASSQGAGELFF.

This clonotype is medium-sized. The chain has TRBV30 and TRBJ2-7, with D possibly being TRBD1 (6 bases). The V end lost 4 bases, the J end lost 5 bases, and 12 bases lay between the germline ends. CDR3 length: 12 amino acids. In germline, CDR1 is GTSNPN, CDR2 SVGIG (reference sequence). CDR3 loop: CAWTGAVNEQYF. As DNA, the CDR3 is TGTGCCTGGACAGGGGCGGTAAACGAGCAGTACTTC.

This clonotype is medium-sized. This chain links TRBV19 with TRBJ2-2; D is unclear. The germline V and J ends were trimmed by 3 bases and 3 bases, with 5 bases remaining between them. In germline, CDR1 is LNHDA, CDR2 SQIVND (reference sequence). The CDR3 consists of 13 residues. This CDR3 reads CASSIQDTGELFF. The CDR3 DNA sequence: TGTGCCAGTAGTATCCAGGACACCGGGGAGCTGTTTTTT.

This clonotype is classed as medium-sized (0.01 to 0.1%). The chain carries TRBV6-5 and TRBJ2-1, with D perhaps being TRBD1 or TRBD2 (5 bases each). There are 13 residues in the CDR3. Germline CDR1 MNHEY, CDR2 SVGAGI. V was clipped by 6 bases and J by 0 bases, with 6 bases between them. The DNA of the CDR3 is TGTGCCAGCAGCGGGGCCTCCTACAATGAGCAGTTCTTC. Its protein product is CASSGASYNEQFF.

The table lists this clonotype with a few counts. The V gene is TRBV11-2, the J gene TRBJ1-2; 9 bases align to TRBD1. Trimming removed 6 bases from V and 4 bases from J; junction bases left unmatched: 6. The CDR3 runs 14 residues. Germline V lookup: CDR1 SGHAT, CDR2 FQNNGV. Here the CDR3 reads CASSRGGQGYGYTF. The DNA of the CDR3 is TGTGCCAGCAGTCGCGGGGGACAGGGCTATGGCTACACCTTC.

At least ten counts were recorded for this clonotype. The chain is built from TRBV30 and TRBJ1-1; D ambiguous. The CDR3 loop spans 13 amino acids. Trimming took off 4 bases at V and 0 bases at J, with 9 bases between the two ends. Germline CDR1 reads GTSNPN; CDR2 reads SVGIG (reference sequence). DNA of the CDR3: TGTGCCTGGACCGGCCCTATGAACACTGAAGCTTTCTTT. Encoded protein: CAWTGPMNTEAFF.

This clonotype has at least ten counts. This chain connects TRBV12-3 or TRBV12-4 to TRBJ2-7; D not certain. Trimming removed 3 bases from V and 0 bases from J, with 9 bases in between. The CDR3 runs 14 residues. CDR3 residues: CASSLGFRSYEQYF. The CDR3 region has the DNA TGTGCCAGCAGTTTGGGATTCCGCTCCTACGAGCAGTACTTC.

V and J are TRBV2 and TRBJ2-3; the match to TRBD1 covers 8 bases. With 8 bases clipped from V and 2 bases from J, the junction kept 6 bases outside the gene matches. This CDR3 is 14 amino acids long. Germline V lookup: CDR1 SNHLY, CDR2 FYNNEI. As DNA, the CDR3 is TGTGCCAGCCCCGGACAGGGCCTCACAGATACGCAGTATTTT. Translation: CASPGQGLTDTQYF.

This clonotype is medium-sized by share. The chain carries TRBV5-4 and TRBJ2-5, with D unclear. In germline, CDR1 is SGHNT, CDR2 YYREEE (reference sequence). The CDR3 spans 11 residues. Trimming shortened V by 3 bases and J by 5 bases, and 5 bases separated the two germline ends. CDR3 loop: CASSYEETQYF. The CDR3 DNA reads as TGTGCCAGCAGCTACGAGGAGACCCAGTACTTC.

This clonotype was seen a few times. The V gene is TRBV24-1, the J gene TRBJ2-5; D not resolved. Trimming stripped 3 bases from V and 0 bases from J, with 4 bases between. This CDR3 comprises 13 residues. Germline CDR1 reads KGHDR; CDR2 reads SFDVKD. CDR3 DNA: TGTGCCACCAGTGATGCAGACCAAGAGACCCAGTACTTC. Amino acid sequence: CATSDADQETQYF.

This clonotype has just one count. Since a much larger clone is just one base distant, this may be a read error. This rearrangement joins TRBV5-5 to TRBJ1-5; 7 nucleotides align to TRBD1. Germline V gene data show CDR1 as SGHKS and CDR2 as YYEKEE (reference sequence). This CDR3 contains 16 residues. CDR3 sequence (DNA): TGTGTCAGCAGCTCGATTACAGGGGAACCTGATCAGCCCCAGCATTTT. Its translation is CVSSSITGEPDQPQHF.

The J gene is TRBJ2-1, the V gene TRBV6-5; TRBD2 agrees at 10 bases. With V trimmed by 8 bases and J by 5 bases, 9 bases remained unmatched. Germline-derived CDR1 and CDR2 are MNHEY and SVGAGI. The CDR3 contains 15 residues. The CDR3 sequence is CASCEGTSAHNEQFF. CDR3 bases: TGTGCCAGCTGTGAAGGGACTAGCGCTCACAATGAGCAGTTCTTC.

As for this clonotype: A read error is possible here, since a much larger clone lies one base away. CDR3 sequence (DNA): TGTGCCAGCAGTGACTCGGGACTATCTAGCACAGATACGCAGTATTTT. It codes for CASSDSGLSSTDTQYF. The chain joins TRBV6-4 to TRBJ2-3, with TRBD2 matching 7 bases. The CDR3 is made up of 16 amino acids. Unmatched junction bases numbered 3, after V lost 0 bases and J lost 0 bases. Germline CDR1 MRHNA, CDR2 SNTAGT.

This chain joins TRBV5-4 and TRBJ2-4; a weak D match, TRBD2 (5 bases). The germline CDR1 and CDR2 sequences are SGHNT and YYREEE (reference sequence). The CDR3 sequence is 14 residues long. CDR3 loop: CVSSLGEAKNIQYF. CDR3 sequence (DNA): TGTGTTAGCAGCTTGGGAGAAGCCAAAAACATTCAGTACTTC. The whole variable domain, remainder taken from reference TRBV5-4 and TRBJ2-4, is ETGVTQSPTHLIKTRGQQVTLRCSSQSGHNTVSWYQQALGQGPQFIFQYYREEENGRGNFPPRFSGLQFPNYSSELNVNALELDDSALYLCVSSLGEAKNIQYFGAGTRLSVL.

This clonotype came up many times. This chain links TRBV5-1 with TRBJ1-5; D unresolved. This CDR3 region has 14 residues. Trimming left V 0 bases short and J 4 bases short, with 8 bases between. Per the germline V gene, CDR1 is SGHRS and CDR2 is YFSETQ. CDR3 loop: CASSLVAGNQPQHF. The CDR3 DNA is TGCGCCAGCAGCTTGGTAGCAGGAAATCAGCCCCAGCATTTT.

This clonotype counts as medium-sized (0.01 to 0.1%). The chain couples TRBV13 to TRBJ2-3; 7 bases line up with TRBD1. J gave up 6 bases and V 5 bases, and 8 bases lay outside the gene matches. CDR3 length equals 14 residues. Germline lookup yields CDR1 PRHDT and CDR2 FYEKMQ (reference sequence). CDR3 region: CASSLDRVPDTQYF. The CDR3 coding sequence is TGTGCCAGCAGCCTCGACAGGGTCCCGGATACGCAGTATTTT.

This clonotype ranks as medium-sized. The V and J genes are TRBV6-2 or TRBV6-3 and TRBJ2-2; D gene ambiguous. The CDR3 sequence is 15 residues long. Germline V gene lookup returns CDR1 MNHEY and CDR2 SVGEGT. Trimming pared 5 bases from V and 4 bases from J, leaving 14 bases between. As DNA, the CDR3 is TGTGCCAGCAGTGCCCACAGCCGGGCCACCGGGGAGCTGTTTTTT. It codes for CASSAHSRATGELFF.

This clonotype is judged medium-sized (0.01 to 0.1%). CDR3 bases: TGTGCCAGCACCCCTTGGCCTCTAAACGATTATAACTATGGCTACACCTTC. Protein sequence: CASTPWPLNDYNYGYTF. The chain carries TRBV27 and TRBJ1-2, with D uncertain. CDR1 is MNHEY, CDR2 SMNVEV, per germline (reference sequence). The CDR3 is 17 residues long. The ends were cut back, 7 bases at V and 1 base at J, with 22 bases in the middle.

This clonotype was counted many times. V and J are TRBV5-1 and TRBJ2-3; no reliable D call. The CDR3 totals 13 residues. V was pared by 0 bases and J by 2 bases, with 4 bases between. The germline gives CDR1 SGHRS, CDR2 YFSETQ. The DNA for the CDR3 is TGCGCCAGCAGCTTGGGCTACACAGATACGCAGTATTTT. This gives the protein CASSLGYTDTQYF.

This clonotype counts as medium-sized. This chain links TRBV19 with TRBJ2-2; D is possibly TRBD2 (5 bases). This CDR3 is built from 14 residues. Germline values: CDR1 LNHDA, CDR2 SQIVND (reference sequence). Trimming stripped 5 bases from V and 2 bases from J, with 9 bases between. The CDR3 here is CASSWAGNTGELFF. CDR3 DNA sequence: TGTGCCAGTAGTTGGGCGGGTAACACCGGGGAGCTGTTTTTT.

This clonotype was observed a handful of times. This chain connects TRBV4-2 to TRBJ2-2; D is unresolved. The CDR3 runs to 15 residues. CDR1 LGHNA and CDR2 YNFKEQ come from the germline V gene. Trimming removed 0 bases from V and 2 bases from J, with 7 bases in between. The CDR3 DNA reads TGTGCCAGCAGCCAAGAATCCTCAAACACCGGGGAGCTGTTTTTT. It is translated as CASSQESSNTGELFF.

This clonotype is medium-sized within its sample. V usage is TRBV6-2 or TRBV6-3 and J usage is TRBJ2-1, with 8 positions matching TRBD1. Trimming took 5 bases from V and 7 from J; bases not matched to a gene: 10. CDR3 size: 15 residues. Germline CDR1 and CDR2: MNHEY and SVGEGT. The CDR3 spells CASSPGTGRMNEQFF. CDR3 DNA: TGTGCCAGCAGTCCCGGGACAGGCCGTATGAATGAGCAGTTCTTC.

This clonotype was seen a handful of times. The chain is built from TRBV11-2 and TRBJ2-7; D not certain. The V gene's germline CDR1 is SGHAT and CDR2 FQNNGV. V gave up 4 bases and J gave up 7 bases, with 41 bases separating them. There are 22 residues in the CDR3. The CDR3 here is CASSSYPAARLLRSHKYQEQYF. CDR3 nucleotides: TGTGCCAGCAGCTCTTACCCCGCTGCCAGGCTACTAAGGTCCCACAAATATCAAGAGCAGTACTTC. Looking up the rest from reference TRBV11-2 and TRBJ2-7 gives the full variable domain: EAGVAQSPRYKIIEKRQSVAFWCNPISGHATLYWYQQILGQGPKLLIQFQNNGVVDDSQLPKDRFSAERLKGVDSTLKIQPAKLEDSAVYLCASSSYPAARLLRSHKYQEQYFGPGTRLTVT.

This clonotype showed up many times. This sequence joins TRBV7-2 and TRBJ1-2, with D unresolved. The germline CDR1 and CDR2 sequences are SGHTA and FQGNSA. CDR3 length: 12 amino acids. V lost 0 bases to trimming and J lost 7 bases, with 6 bases between them. CDR3 in amino acids: CASSLAGSGYTF. As DNA, the CDR3 is TGTGCCAGCAGCTTAGCCGGGAGTGGCTACACCTTC.

This clonotype was detected many times. The rearrangement uses TRBV7-9 and TRBJ1-1; D may be TRBD1 (6 bases). Between the trimmed V and J ends, which lost 2 bases and 3 bases, there was a span of 10 bases. This CDR3 has 14 residues. In germline, CDR1 is SEHNR, CDR2 FQNEAQ (reference sequence). CDR3 bases: TGTGCCAGCAGCTTACAGGGGAGCTACACTGAAGCTTTCTTT. Its protein product is CASSLQGSYTEAFF. The variable domain in full, completed from reference TRBV7-9 and TRBJ1-1, reads DTGVSQNPRHKITKRGQNVTFRCDPISEHNRLYWYRQTLGQGPEFLTYFQNEAQLEKSRLLSDRFSAERPKGSFSTLEIQRTEQGDSAMYLCASSLQGSYTEAFFGQGTRLTVV.

By its share, this clonotype is medium-sized. V and J are TRBV6-5 and TRBJ2-2; D call uncertain. With 6 bases removed from V and 6 bases from J, the gap between germline ends came to 5 bases. The CDR3 contains 11 residues. The germline gives CDR1 MNHEY, CDR2 SVGAGI. The CDR3 region is CASRSPGELFF. The CDR3 coding sequence is TGTGCCAGCAGGTCACCCGGGGAGCTGTTTTTT.

This clonotype appeared many times. J is TRBJ2-1 and V is TRBV6-4; D is perhaps TRBD2 (5 bases). The CDR3 has 13 residues. Germline assignment: CDR1 MRHNA and CDR2 SNTAGT. The germline V and J ends were trimmed by 5 bases and 0 bases, with 5 bases remaining between them. This chain's CDR3 is CASSSGSYNEQFF. As DNA, the CDR3 is TGTGCCAGCAGTAGCGGCTCCTACAATGAGCAGTTCTTC.